This T cell receptor beta chain appears in the sequencing data of a study of T cell repertoires in cytomegalovirus infection. Looking at the study overall: In public TCR beta signatures, there were indications of both CMV infection and matching HLA type.

TCRdb fed the reads into MiXCR, producing one record per CDR3 protein. The data contain under 300,000 distinct CDR3 sequences, 9% to 15% of them seen just once; the ten biggest clones take up 1.5% to 2%. With 4 bases removed from V and 4 bases from J, the gap between germline ends came to 10 bases. CDR1 is MNHEY, CDR2 SMNVEV, per germline (reference sequence). This CDR3 comprises 13 residues. This clonotype was sampled from a human donor in good health (CMV status not recorded). Some clones in this sample may be carry-over from other donors' samples. The sequenced sample was PBMCs. The V call is TRBV27, the J call TRBJ1-1; D ambiguous. CDR3 bases: TGTGCCAGCAGTTCGCAGTTGGGCACTGAAGCTTTCTTT. It yields the protein CASSSQLGTEAFF.